Listed here is a single TCR beta chain. Its cognate antigen is unknown. V lost 0 bases to trimming and J lost 3 bases, with 13 bases between them. There are 16 residues in the CDR3. Per the germline V gene, CDR1 is MNHEY and CDR2 is SMNVEV (reference sequence). The data originate from a study of OX40 agonist ivuxolimab in advanced cancers. Study findings and constraints: There was clonal expansion of CD4+ and CD8+ blood T cells by week 6 at 0.1 to 3.0 mg/kg. Among some nonresponders, normalized T-cell clonal expansion was also low. Partial responders at 0.1-3.0 mg/kg showed near-lowest clonal expansion. Expanded clones belonging to CD8+ T cells outnumbered, on average, those of CD4+.

Produced via immunoSEQ multiplex PCR; TCRdb's table is partial and in-frame only. This sample has nearly 80,000 clones; about 85% occur once, and the top ten carry roughly 3.4%. V usage is TRBV27 and J usage is TRBJ2-3; tentative D call: TRBD1 (6 bases). The sample in question was CD4+ or CD8+ T cells sorted from blood, obtained in a trial of the OX40 agonist ivuxolimab. The receptor was derived from an adult with an advanced solid tumor such as melanoma, head and neck, liver or kidney cancer. Here the CDR3 reads CASSLSGTQGTDTQYF. For the CDR3, the DNA is TGTGCCAGCAGTTTATCCGGGACACAGGGAACAGATACGCAGTATTTT.